This paragraph covers one TCR beta chain sequence. This clone's antigen is unknown. Base qualities are not recorded, but no much larger clone differs from it by a single base. To demonstrate the VDJtools post-analysis software, the study profiled TCR beta repertoires from the peripheral blood of 13 young patients with multiple sclerosis. The multiple sclerosis patients were children and adolescents between roughly 6 and 16 years of age. Preparation of the library involved PCR. Sequencing was performed on an Illumina HiSeq 2500. Unique molecular identifiers were incorporated into TCR beta cDNA libraries to reduce PCR and sequencing biases. About 0.5 million cDNA molecules were obtained for every 1 to 10 million input T cells, so each molecule roughly corresponded to one T cell. The patient libraries were prepared and sequenced using the same protocol as the earlier healthy control dataset. Samples belonging to the same batch were prepared together, multiplexed and sequenced on a shared HiSeq lane. The authors' analysis ran thus. MIGEC was used to process the raw barcoded reads, and molecular identifier groups with only a single read were discarded before consensus assembly and CDR3 extraction. Clonotype tables were post-analysed with VDJtools, normalizing diversity by down-sampling all datasets to the smallest sample size. To correct batch-related cross-sample contamination, repertoire overlap clustering matched CDR3 amino acid sequences but not nucleotide sequences. TCRdb handled the public reads itself, with Q25 trimming in fastp and clone calling in MiXCR, and kept productive beta chains. Identical CDR3 proteins give one entry, which carries the most common genes and DNA. TCRdb's processing, not the study's, gives the V and J calls here. This sample lists fewer than 550,000 distinct CDR3 sequences; approximately 31% were detected once. The top ten clonotypes cover less than 6% of the sample.

This sample is drawn from a study of post-analysis software for immune sequencing data (dated by TCRdb to the mid-2010s). About the study as a whole: Recorded disease courses included relapsing-remitting, secondary progressive and progressive-relapsing multiple sclerosis, with some patients lacking subtype annotation. A subset of samples was prepared in parallel using single-end sample barcoding, then pooled and co-amplified after Illumina adapter ligation. Patient repertoires were compared against about a dozen previously published healthy control repertoires from donors aged about 6 to 25 years.

What the work shows at the level of the full study, not this receptor alone: Direct clustering with F measure revealed strong co-clustering of samples prepared in the same batch, which led to a batch-effect correction. Patients showed significantly higher frequencies than controls for roughly five TRBV segments, among them TRBV5-6, TRBV5-1 and TRBV20-1. The multiple sclerosis patient group was slightly younger than the control group. Normalized Chao1 diversity was significantly lower in multiple sclerosis patients than controls, suggesting substantial peripheral T-cell clonal expansion.

From the germline V gene, CDR1 is SGHRS and CDR2 is YFSETQ. The CDR3 sequence holds 14 residues, the cysteine and phenylalanine included. The entry retains the CDR3 DNA only, 42 bases that are in frame from base 1. The junction shows trimming of 1 base on V and 2 bases on J, plus 9 bases between the germline ends. The specimen was blood. This clonotype was sampled from a girl younger than 18 with multiple sclerosis. Recombination connected TRBV5-1 to TRBJ2-5; a tentative D call is TRBD1 (6 bases match). The DNA is as follows: TGCGCCAGCAGCTTGTTGAGGGGGCAAGAGACCCAGTACTTC. It translates as CASSLLRGQETQYF.